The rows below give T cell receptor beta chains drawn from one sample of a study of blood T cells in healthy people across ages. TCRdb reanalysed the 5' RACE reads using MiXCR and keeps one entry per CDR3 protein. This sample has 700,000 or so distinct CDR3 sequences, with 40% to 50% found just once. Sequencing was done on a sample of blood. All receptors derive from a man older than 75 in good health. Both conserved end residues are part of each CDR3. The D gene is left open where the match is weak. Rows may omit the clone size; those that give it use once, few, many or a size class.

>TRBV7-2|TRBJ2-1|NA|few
TGTGCCAGCAGATTACAGAACTCCTACAATGAGCAGTTCTTC
CASRLQNSYNEQFF
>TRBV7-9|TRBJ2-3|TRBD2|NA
TGTGCCAGCTCACCTAGCGGGGCCCTCACAGATACGCAGTATTTT
CASSPSGALTDTQYF
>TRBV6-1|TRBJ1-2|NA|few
TGTGCCAGCAGTGAAGATAGTAACTTCGCGCAGGGGTATGGCTACACCTTC
CASSEDSNFAQGYGYTF
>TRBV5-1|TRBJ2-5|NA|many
TGCGCCAGCAGCTTGAACCAAAAGGGCCGGGAGACCCAGTACTTC
CASSLNQKGRETQYF
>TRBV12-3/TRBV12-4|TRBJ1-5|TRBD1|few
TGTGCCAGCAGTTTCGACAGGGCCAATCAGCCCCAGCATTTT
CASSFDRANQPQHF
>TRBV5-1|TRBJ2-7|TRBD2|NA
TGCGCCAGCAGCTTGGGGACTAGCGCCTACAATGAGCAGTACTTC
CASSLGTSAYNEQYF
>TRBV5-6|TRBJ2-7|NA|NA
TGTGCCAGCAGCTTTAGTTTTTTCTACGAGCAGTACTTC
CASSFSFFYEQYF
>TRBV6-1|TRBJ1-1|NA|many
TGTGCCAGCAGTGAAGCGGCTACCGGCACTGAAGCTTTCTTT
CASSEAATGTEAFF
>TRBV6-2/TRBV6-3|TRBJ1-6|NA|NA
TGTGCCAGCAGCTCCGAAGAAGCATGGAATTCACCCCTCCACTTT
CASSSEEAWNSPLHF
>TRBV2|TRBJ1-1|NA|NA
TGTGCCACTTTTAGAAAGAACACTGAAGCTTTCTTT
CATFRKNTEAFF
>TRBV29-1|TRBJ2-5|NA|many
TGCAGCGTTGTTCGCAGGGAACCAGAGACCCAGTACTTC
CSVVRREPETQYF
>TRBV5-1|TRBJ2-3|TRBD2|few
TGCGCCAGCAGCTTGGCCCCTAGCGGGATAAGCACAGATACGCAGTATTTT
CASSLAPSGISTDTQYF
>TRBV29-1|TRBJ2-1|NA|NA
TGCAGCGTTGAAACAGATAAAGCATATGAGCAGTTCTTC
CSVETDKAYEQFF
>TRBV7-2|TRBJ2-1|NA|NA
TGTGCCACCAAGATTCACAATGAGCAGTTCTTC
CATKIHNEQFF
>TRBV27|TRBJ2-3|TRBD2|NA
TGTGCCAGCAGTTCCCAACCCCGGGGACTAGCGGGGGGCCACCGAACTTACACAGATACGCAGTATTTT
CASSSQPRGLAGGHRTYTDTQYF
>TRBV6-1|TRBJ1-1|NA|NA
TGTGCCAGCATTCTGACCCTGAACACTGAAGCTTTCTTT
CASILTLNTEAFF
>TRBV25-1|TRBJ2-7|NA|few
TGTGCCAGCAGTGATTTAGGGGGACCCTACGAGCAGTACTTC
CASSDLGGPYEQYF
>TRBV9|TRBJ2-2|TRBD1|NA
TGTGCCAGCAGCGTCGGGACAGGGTCGAACACCGGGGAGCTGTTTTTT
CASSVGTGSNTGELFF
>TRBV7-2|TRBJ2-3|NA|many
TGTGCCAGCAGCTTGAGCGGACCCACAGATACGCAGTATTTT
CASSLSGPTDTQYF
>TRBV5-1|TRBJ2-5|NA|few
TGCGCCAGCAGCCCCGACAGCCTCCAAGAGACCCAGTACTTC
CASSPDSLQETQYF
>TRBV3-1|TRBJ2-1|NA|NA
TGTGCCGGCAGCCAACAGTTGTCCTCCTACAATGAGCAGTTCTTC
CAGSQQLSSYNEQFF
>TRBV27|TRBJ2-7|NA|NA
TGTGCCAGCAGTCGCCTTGGTGTGAGCCAATACAGGGCCGAGCAGTACTTC
CASSRLGVSQYRAEQYF
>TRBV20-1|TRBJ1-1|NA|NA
TGCAGGGCCAGGATCGACAGTAAGGAAGCTTTCTTT
CRARIDSKEAFF
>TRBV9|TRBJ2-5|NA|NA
TGTGCCAGCAGCCCGAGGGGGAGGACCCAAGAGACCCAGTACTTC
CASSPRGRTQETQYF
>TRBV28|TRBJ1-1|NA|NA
TGTGCCAGCAGTTTGCCGACAGAGAACACTGAAGCTTTCTTT
CASSLPTENTEAFF
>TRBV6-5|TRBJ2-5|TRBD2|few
TGTGCCAGCAGTTACTCGCGGGAGGGCCGGGGGACCCAGTACTTC
CASSYSREGRGTQYF
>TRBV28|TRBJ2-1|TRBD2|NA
TGTGCCAGCAGCCCAGGCGGGAGGCGCGAGCAGTTCTTC
CASSPGGRREQFF
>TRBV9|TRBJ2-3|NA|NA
TGTGCCAGCAGCGTAGGGAGTTCGCAGGGTCGGGATACGCAGTATTTT
CASSVGSSQGRDTQYF
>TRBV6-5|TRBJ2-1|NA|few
TGTGCCAGCAGTTTCAGCGGGTATAGCTCCTACAATGAGCAGTTCTTC
CASSFSGYSSYNEQFF
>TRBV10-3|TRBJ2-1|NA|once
TGTGCCACAAAAGACATACTGACCACCTACGAGCAGTTCTTC
CATKDILTTYEQFF
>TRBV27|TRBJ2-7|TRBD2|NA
TGTGCCAGCAGTCCCCCAACTAGCGGGAGGGTCAACGAGCAGTACTTC
CASSPPTSGRVNEQYF
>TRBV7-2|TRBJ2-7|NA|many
TGTGCCAGCAGCCCCCAGTCGAGGGAGCAGTACTTC
CASSPQSREQYF
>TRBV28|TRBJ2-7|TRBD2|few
TGTGCCAGCAGTTTGAAGCGGGGGCTCTACGAGCAGTACTTC
CASSLKRGLYEQYF
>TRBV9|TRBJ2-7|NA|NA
TGTGCCAGCAGCCCAGACGCACTCTACGAGCAGTACTTC
CASSPDALYEQYF
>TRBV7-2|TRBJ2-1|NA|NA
TGTGCCAGCAGCTTAACCGGGACACGGTCCTCTGGGGATGAGCAGTTCTTC
CASSLTGTRSSGDEQFF
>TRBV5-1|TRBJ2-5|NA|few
TGCGCCAGCAGCCCGGAGACAGTTCAAGAGACCCAGTACTTC
CASSPETVQETQYF
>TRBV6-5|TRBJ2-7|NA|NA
TGTGCCAGCAGTTACGGTTCGGACAACACCTACGAGCAGTACTTC
CASSYGSDNTYEQYF
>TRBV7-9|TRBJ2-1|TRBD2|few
TGTGCCAGCAGCTTAGGAGCGGGAGACAATGAGCAGTTCTTC
CASSLGAGDNEQFF
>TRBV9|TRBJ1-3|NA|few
TGTGCCAGCAGCCACACTGAAGGAAACACCATATATTTT
CASSHTEGNTIYF
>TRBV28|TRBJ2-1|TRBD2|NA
TGTGCCAGCAGTTTATTGCGGGAGAACAATGAGCAGTTCTTC
CASSLLRENNEQFF
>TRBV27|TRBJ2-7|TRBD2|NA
TGTGCCACCAGAATCCTAGCGGGAGGCTACAGGGAGCAGTACTTC
CATRILAGGYREQYF
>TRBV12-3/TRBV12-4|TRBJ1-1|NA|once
TGTGCCAGCAGTCCCCCAGCCAGGGGTACTGAAGCTTTCTTT
CASSPPARGTEAFF
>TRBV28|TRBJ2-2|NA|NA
TGTGCCAGCAGTTTTCTCGGGATTCCTAACACCGGGGAGCTGTTTTTT
CASSFLGIPNTGELFF
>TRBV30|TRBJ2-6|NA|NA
TGTGCCTGGAGCCGGACGGAGTCTGGGGCCAACGTCCTGACTTTC
CAWSRTESGANVLTF
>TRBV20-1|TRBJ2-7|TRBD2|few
TGCAGTGCTAGATCGCTAGCGGGGGGGTACGAGCAGTACTTC
CSARSLAGGYEQYF
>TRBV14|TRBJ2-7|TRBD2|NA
TGTGCCAGCAGCCAAGGGACTAGTTACTACAATGAGCAGTACTTC
CASSQGTSYYNEQYF
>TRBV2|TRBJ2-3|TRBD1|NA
TGTGCCAGCAGTGAGAGGACAGGGACAGATACGCAGTATTTT
CASSERTGTDTQYF
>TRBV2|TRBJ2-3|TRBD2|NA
TGTGCCAGCGGGGGGACTAGCGGGAGTGTGGATACGCAGTATTTT
CASGGTSGSVDTQYF
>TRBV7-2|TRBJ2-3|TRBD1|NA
TGTGCCAGCATCGGGCAGGGGGCTATCACAGATACGCAGTATTTT
CASIGQGAITDTQYF
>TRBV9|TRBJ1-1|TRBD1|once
TGTGCCAGCAGCCCACGACAGGGTAGGGGAGGAGCTTTCTTT
CASSPRQGRGGAFF
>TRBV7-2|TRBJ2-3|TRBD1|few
TGTGCCAGCAACCTGGACAGGGGGTGGGGTACGCAGTATTTT
CASNLDRGWGTQYF
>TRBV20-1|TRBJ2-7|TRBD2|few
TGCAGTGCACAACTAGCGGAGGGGGGTAGGGTCCAGTACTTC
CSAQLAEGGRVQYF